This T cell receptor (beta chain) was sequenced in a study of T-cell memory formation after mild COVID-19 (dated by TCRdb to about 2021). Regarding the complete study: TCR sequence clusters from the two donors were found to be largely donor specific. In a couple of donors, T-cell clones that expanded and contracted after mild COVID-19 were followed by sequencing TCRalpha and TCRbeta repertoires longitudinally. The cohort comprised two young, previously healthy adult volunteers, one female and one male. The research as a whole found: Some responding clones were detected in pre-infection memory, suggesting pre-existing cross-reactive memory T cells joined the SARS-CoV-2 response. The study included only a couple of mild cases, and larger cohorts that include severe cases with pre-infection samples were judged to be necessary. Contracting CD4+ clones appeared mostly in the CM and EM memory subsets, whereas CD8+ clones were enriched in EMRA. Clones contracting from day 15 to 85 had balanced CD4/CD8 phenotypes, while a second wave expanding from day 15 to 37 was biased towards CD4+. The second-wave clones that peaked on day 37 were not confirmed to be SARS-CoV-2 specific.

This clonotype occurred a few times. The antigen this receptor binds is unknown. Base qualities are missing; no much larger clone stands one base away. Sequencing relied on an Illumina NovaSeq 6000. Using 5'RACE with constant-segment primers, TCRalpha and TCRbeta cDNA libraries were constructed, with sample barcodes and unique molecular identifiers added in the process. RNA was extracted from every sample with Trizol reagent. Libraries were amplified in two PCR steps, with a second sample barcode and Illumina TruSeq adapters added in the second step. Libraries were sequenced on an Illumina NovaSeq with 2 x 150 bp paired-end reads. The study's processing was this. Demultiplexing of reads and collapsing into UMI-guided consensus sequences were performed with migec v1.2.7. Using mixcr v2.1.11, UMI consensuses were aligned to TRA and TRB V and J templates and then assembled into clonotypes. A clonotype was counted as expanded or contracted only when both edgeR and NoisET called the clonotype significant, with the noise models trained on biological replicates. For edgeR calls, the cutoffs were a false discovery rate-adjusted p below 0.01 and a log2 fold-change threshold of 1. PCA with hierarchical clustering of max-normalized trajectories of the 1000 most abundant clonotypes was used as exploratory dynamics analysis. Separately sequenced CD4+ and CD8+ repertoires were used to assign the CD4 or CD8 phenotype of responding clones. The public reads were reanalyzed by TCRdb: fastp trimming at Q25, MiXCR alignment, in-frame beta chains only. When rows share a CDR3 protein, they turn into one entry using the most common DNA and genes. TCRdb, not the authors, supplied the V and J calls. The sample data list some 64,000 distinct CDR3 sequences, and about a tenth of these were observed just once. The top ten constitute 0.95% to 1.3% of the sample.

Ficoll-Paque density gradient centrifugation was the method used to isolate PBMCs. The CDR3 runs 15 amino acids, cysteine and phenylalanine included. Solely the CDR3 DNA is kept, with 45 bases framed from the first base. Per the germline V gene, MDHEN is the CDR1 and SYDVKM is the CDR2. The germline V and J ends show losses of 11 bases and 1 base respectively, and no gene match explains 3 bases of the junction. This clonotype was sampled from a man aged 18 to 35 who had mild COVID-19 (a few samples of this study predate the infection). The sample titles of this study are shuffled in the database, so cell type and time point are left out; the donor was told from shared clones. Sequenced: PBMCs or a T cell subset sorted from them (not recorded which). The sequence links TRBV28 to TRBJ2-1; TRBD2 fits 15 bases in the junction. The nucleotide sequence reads TGTGCCGGACTAGCGGGGGGGAGATCCTACAATGAGCAGTTCTTC. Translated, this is CAGLAGGRSYNEQFF.